Sequencing of this TCR beta chain was carried out in a study of blood T cell repertoires in COVID-19. This CDR3 comprises 15 residues. V gave up 4 bases and J gave up 2 bases, with 13 bases separating them. Per the germline V gene, CDR1 is SGDLS and CDR2 is YYNGEE. Produced via immunoSEQ multiplex PCR; TCRdb's table is partial and in-frame only. The sample holds some 130,000 clones, around 76% seen once. This clone was counted a few times. This receptor was taken from a man at least 80 years old with acute or convalescent COVID-19. Sequences were obtained from peripheral blood. The V and J genes are TRBV9 and TRBJ2-1; D possibly corresponds to TRBD2 (5 bases). The CDR3 coding sequence is TGTGCCAGCAGCCCCAGTAGCGCTGCCTACAATGAGCAGTTCTTC. It yields the protein CASSPSSAAYNEQFF.